This entry lists 3 T cell receptor beta chains sequenced from one sample in a study of Ad26.COV2.S vaccination and SARS-CoV-2 variants. Regarding treatment: some 20 received Ad26.COV2.S at low or high dose, single or two shots; about 5 received placebo; per-sample allocation not given. It was on day 63 after the first vaccine or placebo injection that samples were taken. Only in-frame clones appear in the TCRdb table, and some are missing; sequencing was by immunoSEQ multiplex PCR. The sample holds around 320,000 clones, around 81% seen once. Sequencing was performed on peripheral blood, taken in a trial of Ad26.COV2.S vaccine versus placebo. The source of these receptors is a person aged 18-60 years who received the Ad26.COV2.S COVID-19 vaccine or a placebo.

V gene TRBV24-1 combines with J gene TRBJ2-5; 12 bases are a match to TRBD1. The CDR3 is 14 amino acids. Unmatched junction bases numbered 6, after V lost 9 bases and J lost 5 bases. Germline CDR1 reads KGHDR; CDR2 reads SFDVKD. The CDR3 region is CATSGTGGPETQYF. The CDR3 DNA follows: TGTGCCACCTCCGGGACAGGGGGCCCGGAGACCCAGTACTTC.

The CDR3 DNA reads as TGTGCCAGCAGCTCAAGAGACAGGGTGGACGGGGAGCTGTTTTTT. Its protein is CASSSRDRVDGELFF. This chain links TRBV4-2 with TRBJ2-2; TRBD1 matches at 7 bases. The CDR3 consists of 15 residues. Trimming at V came to 5 bases and at J to 7 bases, leaving 10 bases not matched to a gene. Germline V gene sequence: CDR1 LGHNA, CDR2 YNFKEQ.

The genes are TRBV28 and TRBJ2-7; the D is unclear. Germline lookup yields CDR1 MDHEN and CDR2 SYDVKM. The CDR3 has 14 amino acids. Trimming shortened V by 5 bases and J by 2 bases, and 13 bases separated the two germline ends. The CDR3 coding sequence is TGTGCCAGCAGTCAACTCGTTGGCCCCTACGAGCAGTACTTC. Its translation is CASSQLVGPYEQYF.